The 18 T cell receptor beta chains reported below all come from one sample, sequenced in a study of blood T cells in healthy people across ages. Primers used in a second PCR of roughly 6 to 12 cycles were a sample-barcoded 5' primer and a J-beta primer mix. Using its own MiXCR run on the 5' RACE reads, TCRdb lists one record per CDR3 protein. This sample has roughly 800,000 distinct CDR3 sequences; around 25% occur once, and the top ten carry just under 9.5%. These data were likewise used in another study, on T cells of mothers and their children.

The sample comprised blood. The receptors shown here come from a boy aged 5 to 17 in good health.

In this sample, this clonotype turned up many times. The chain couples TRBV20-1 to TRBJ2-5; D possibly matches TRBD1 or TRBD2 (5 bases each). The V and J ends lost 5 bases and 3 bases respectively, with 13 bases between them. Germline CDR1 reads DFQATT; CDR2 reads SNEGSKA (reference sequence). This CDR3 contains 13 residues. The CDR3 region has the DNA TGCAGTGCTGACTCCGGGACGGAAGAGACCCAGTACTTC. Protein sequence: CSADSGTEETQYF.

V and J are TRBV5-5 and TRBJ2-7; D might be TRBD1 (7 bases). Trimming cost V 3 bases and J 2 bases, with 15 bases left between them. CDR1 is SGHKS and CDR2 is YYEKEE in the germline V gene (reference sequence). CDR3 length: 15 residues. The DNA for the CDR3 is TGTGCCAGCAGCTCGCGGAGGGGGCACCCCTACGAGCAGTACTTC. Translating gives CASSSRRGHPYEQYF.

The chain uses TRBV28 and TRBJ2-7; 7 nucleotides match TRBD1. Germline values: CDR1 MDHEN, CDR2 SYDVKM. After removal of 4 bases from V and 2 bases from J, the junction contained 8 bases not matched to a gene. CDR3 length: 15 amino acids. CDR3 region: CASSSTGTAAYEQYF. The CDR3 region has the DNA TGTGCCAGCAGTTCCACCGGGACAGCCGCCTACGAGCAGTACTTC.

Concerning this clonotype itself: Because the CDR3's place on the DNA is in doubt, the DNA is left out and the CDR3 is given as listed by TCRdb. CDR3 in amino acids: CASILEDRSYEQYF. This chain connects TRBV2 to TRBJ2-1; the listed D gene, TRBD2, was not tested against the DNA. Germline V gives CDR1 SNHLY, CDR2 FYNNEI. Counting both end residues, the CDR3 totals 14 amino acids.

This chain links TRBV13 with TRBJ2-1, with D perhaps matching TRBD2 (6 bases). Germline V gives CDR1 PRHDT, CDR2 FYEKMQ (reference sequence). The V and J ends lost 5 bases and 7 bases respectively, with 12 bases between them. This CDR3 has 13 amino acids. The CDR3 sequence: CASSPLGGNEQFF. The CDR3 coding sequence is TGTGCCAGCAGCCCTTTGGGGGGTAATGAGCAGTTCTTC.

The chain uses TRBV7-6 and TRBJ2-1; 7 bases match TRBD2. The J call is doubtful: the DNA matches TRBJ2-5 better. Germline CDR1 is SGHVS and CDR2 is FNYEAQ. The CDR3 runs to 16 residues. This chain's CDR3 is CASSLASASGQETQYF. Written as DNA, the CDR3 is TGTGCCAGCAGCTTAGCTTCGGCTAGCGGACAAGAGACCCAGTACTTC.

This clonotype was detected only a few times. V gene TRBV7-3 combines with J gene TRBJ2-3; 7 bases agree with TRBD2. Germline loops: CDR1 SGHTA, CDR2 FQGTGA. The CDR3 is made up of 15 amino acids. The junction had 6 bases not matched to a gene; V was cut back by 0 bases and J by 6 bases. The CDR3 DNA reads as TGTGCCAGCAGCTTAACTAGCGGGTTACTCGATACGCAGTATTTT. Translating gives CASSLTSGLLDTQYF.

In regard to this clonotype: As the CDR3 is not closed by the conserved phenylalanine or tryptophan, this likely results from a read error. CDR3 loop: CSARDRDRNTEAFL. In DNA, the CDR3 is TGCAGTGCTAGAGACCGGGACCGGAACACTGAAGCTTTCCTT. V gene TRBV20-1 combines with J gene TRBJ1-1, with a weak D call TRBD1 (5 bases). V was cut by 0 bases and J by 1 base, with 9 bases left in between. The CDR3 totals 14 residues. Germline V lookup: CDR1 DFQATT, CDR2 SNEGSKA (reference sequence).

There are many counts of this clonotype. CDR3 bases: TGCAGCGTTGAGGAGGGGAACACTGAAGCTTTCTTT. As protein: CSVEEGNTEAFF. V is TRBV29-1 and J is TRBJ1-1; D is uncertain. In germline, CDR1 is SQVTM, CDR2 ANQGSEA. The CDR3 extends over 12 amino acids. Trimming stripped 3 bases from V and 1 base from J, with 6 bases between. Full variable domain (missing parts from reference TRBV29-1 and TRBJ1-1): SAVISQKPSRDICQRGTSLTIQCQVDSQVTMMFWYRQQPGQSLTLIATANQGSEATYESGFVIDKFPISRPNLTFSTLTVSNMSPEDSSIYLCSVEEGNTEAFFGQGTRLTVV.

This chain uses TRBV28 with TRBJ2-1, with D maybe TRBD2 (5 bases). The J call is in doubt because the DNA end fits TRBJ2-7 better. Germline loops: CDR1 MDHEN, CDR2 SYDVKM. CDR3 length: 14 residues. DNA for the CDR3: TGTGCCAGCATCCGGACGGGGTTAGTGAACGAGCAGTACTTC. This encodes CASIRTGLVNEQYF.

This clonotype was counted a few times. CDR3: CSVDKNEQFF. CDR3 sequence (DNA): TGCAGCGTTGACAAGAATGAGCAGTTCTTC. The rearrangement joins TRBV29-1 to TRBJ2-1; D unresolved. Trimming left V 3 bases short and J 7 bases short, with 4 bases between. The germline V gene encodes CDR1 SQVTM and CDR2 ANQGSEA. This CDR3 is 10 amino acids long.

This clonotype was recorded a few times. DNA for the CDR3: TGCAGTGCTATAGCGGGAGCACAAGCCAAAAACATTCAGTACTTC. Its protein product is CSAIAGAQAKNIQYF. The V and J genes are TRBV20-1 and TRBJ2-4; 9 nucleotides align to TRBD2. Germline V CDR1 and CDR2: DFQATT, SNEGSKA (reference sequence). V lost 4 bases, J lost 0 bases, and 4 bases stayed unmatched. This CDR3 contains 15 residues.

V and J are TRBV28 and TRBJ2-6, with D hard to call. The CDR3 is 13 residues long. V dropped 8 bases and J dropped 2 bases, with 7 bases sitting between them. Germline V lookup: CDR1 MDHEN, CDR2 SYDVKM. DNA for the CDR3: TGTGCCAGCCTTCTCGCTGGGGCCAACGTCCTGACTTTC. This sequence encodes CASLLAGANVLTF.

This clonotype was counted ten times or more. The V and J genes are TRBV28 and TRBJ1-5, with D unclear. The germline V gene encodes CDR1 MDHEN and CDR2 SYDVKM. The CDR3 is made up of 12 amino acids. The V end lost 4 bases, the J end lost 4 bases, and 5 bases lay between the germline ends. CDR3 nucleotides: TGTGCCAGCAGTTCGCTAAATCAGCCCCAGCATTTT. Its translation: CASSSLNQPQHF. Together with reference TRBV28 and TRBJ1-5, the CDR3 gives the full variable domain: DVKVTQSSRYLVKRTGEKVFLECVQDMDHENMFWYRQDPGLGLRLIYFSYDVKMKEKGDIPEGYSVSREKKERFSLILESASTNQTSMYLCASSSLNQPQHFGDGTRLSIL.

This clonotype has a handful of counts. CDR3 in DNA: TGTGCCAGCAGCCTCGACAGGGTTGGGGAGGGCGCAGGAGAGACCCAGTACTTC. As protein: CASSLDRVGEGAGETQYF. The rearrangement joins TRBV7-9 to TRBJ2-5; the D gene could be TRBD1 or TRBD2 (7 bases each). Trimming took 5 bases from V and 4 from J, leaving 26 bases between them. The CDR3 length is 18 residues. The V gene's germline CDR1 is SEHNR and CDR2 FQNEAQ (reference sequence).

This clonotype was counted between two and nine times. This chain uses TRBV3-1 with TRBJ2-3; 10 bases fit TRBD2. There are 18 residues in the CDR3. The germline gives CDR1 LGHDT, CDR2 YNNKEL (reference sequence). With 0 bases clipped from V and 1 base from J, the junction kept 7 bases outside the gene matches. The CDR3 spells CASSQDPASGRGTDTQYF. CDR3 in DNA: TGTGCCAGCAGCCAAGATCCCGCTAGCGGGAGAGGCACAGATACGCAGTATTTT.

This chain uses TRBV5-1 with TRBJ1-4; weak D call: TRBD1 (6 bases). CDR1 and CDR2 (germline): SGHRS, YFSETQ. CDR3 length: 16 amino acids. Trimming pared 4 bases from V and 3 bases from J, leaving 16 bases between. The CDR3 DNA follows: TGCGCCAGCAGCCCTGGTCGGGGGGCGCCTAATGAAAAACTGTTTTTT. Amino acids: CASSPGRGAPNEKLFF.

The V gene is TRBV5-5, the J gene TRBJ2-1, with TRBD1 matching over 9 bases. Matching the DNA end better, TRBJ2-5 makes the J call doubtful. Germline lookup yields CDR1 SGHKS and CDR2 YYEKEE (reference sequence). There are 16 residues in the CDR3. Written as DNA, the CDR3 is TGTGCCAGCACCTCCGATATACAGGGGGCGGGGGAGACCCAGTACTTC. This encodes CASTSDIQGAGETQYF.